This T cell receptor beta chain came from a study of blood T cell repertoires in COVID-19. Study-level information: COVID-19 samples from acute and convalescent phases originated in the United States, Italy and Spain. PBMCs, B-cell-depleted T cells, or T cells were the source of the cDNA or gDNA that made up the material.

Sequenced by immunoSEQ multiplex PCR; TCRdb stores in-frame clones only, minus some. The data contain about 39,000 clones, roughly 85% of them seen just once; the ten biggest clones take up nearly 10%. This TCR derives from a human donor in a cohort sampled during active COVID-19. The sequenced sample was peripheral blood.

The CDR3 here is CASSLGQGLHSPLHF. CDR3 DNA: TGTGCCAGCAGCTTAGGGCAGGGACTCCATTCACCCCTCCACTTT. The chain joins TRBV7-2 to TRBJ1-6; D might be TRBD1 (5 bases). The CDR3 covers 15 residues. CDR1 is SGHTA and CDR2 is FQGNSA in the germline V gene. The V end was cut by 1 base, the J end by 8 bases, with 12 bases between.